A single sample is the source of the 18 T cell receptor beta chains below, sequenced in a study of cytomegalovirus exposure and HLA in healthy donors. In the PCR, 60 Vbeta and 13 Jbeta primers were used. The repertoire was sequenced with immunoSEQ multiplex PCR; TCRdb's copy has only in-frame clones and lacks some. The sample records under 200,000 clones, about 80% being singletons. Sequencing was done on a sample of PBMCs. The receptors were sampled from a man younger than 40 in good health and CMV-seronegative.

CDR3 sequence: CAIAAGGRSDEQYF. The CDR3, as DNA: TGTGCCATCGCTGCCGGGGGGCGGTCGGACGAGCAGTACTTC. The chain is built from TRBV10-3 and TRBJ2-7, with D perhaps TRBD2 (7 bases). The ends were cut back, 8 bases at V and 5 bases at J, with 19 bases in the middle. In germline, CDR1 is ENHRY, CDR2 SYGVKD. The CDR3 consists of 14 residues.

CDR3 loop: CASSFGQGLTQPQHF. Here the CDR3 DNA reads TGTGCCAGCAGTTTCGGACAGGGTCTTACTCAGCCCCAGCATTTT. V is TRBV28 and J is TRBJ1-5, with TRBD1 identical over 8 bases. CDR1 MDHEN and CDR2 SYDVKM come from the germline V gene. The CDR3 has 15 residues. V lost 3 bases to trimming and J lost 6 bases; unmatched junction nucleotides: 7.

This sequence joins TRBV4-1 and TRBJ1-5; TRBD1 is a possible D gene (6 bases). Germline CDR1 MGHRA, CDR2 YSYEKL. Trimming took 6 bases from V and 2 from J, leaving 11 bases between them. CDR3 length: 14 amino acids. CDR3 amino acids: CASSRTAGNQPQHF. CDR3 DNA sequence: TGCGCCAGCAGTCGGACAGCAGGCAATCAGCCCCAGCATTTT.

The chain couples TRBV7-6 to TRBJ2-3; 9 bases map to TRBD2. Trimming took 4 bases from V and 0 from J; bases not matched to a gene: 5. The germline V gene encodes CDR1 SGHVS and CDR2 FNYEAQ. The CDR3 consists of 16 residues. CDR3 DNA sequence: TGTGCCAGCAGCTCCCAACTAGCGGGTAGCACAGATACGCAGTATTTT. Translated: CASSSQLAGSTDTQYF.

CDR3 nucleotide sequence: TGTGCCAGCAGTGGGGGGGGGATCTTCTCCTACGAGCAGTACTTC. Amino acids: CASSGGGIFSYEQYF. V and J are TRBV7-9 and TRBJ2-7; TRBD2 matches 7 bases. Germline CDR1 and CDR2: SEHNR and FQNEAQ (reference sequence). V was pared by 6 bases and J by 0 bases, with 8 bases of the junction left unmatched. CDR3 length: 15 residues. The variable domain in full, completed from reference TRBV7-9 and TRBJ2-7, reads DTGVSQNPRHKITKRGQNVTFRCDPISEHNRLYWYRQTLGQGPEFLTYFQNEAQLEKSRLLSDRFSAERPKGSFSTLEIQRTEQGDSAMYLCASSGGGIFSYEQYFGPGTRLTVT.

The chain combines TRBV7-9 with TRBJ1-1, with 8 bases aligning to TRBD1. The CDR3 is 15 amino acids. Germline assignment: CDR1 SEHNR and CDR2 FQNEAQ (reference sequence). V was clipped by 5 bases and J by 2 bases; unmatched bases: 7. Here the CDR3 DNA reads TGTGCCAGCAGCCCCCCAGGGGGCGAAAACACTGAAGCTTTCTTT. This translates into CASSPPGGENTEAFF.

This chain joins TRBV5-4 and TRBJ1-2; no clear D gene. The germline CDR1 and CDR2 sequences are SGHNT and YYREEE (reference sequence). V lost 1 base, J lost 4 bases, and 14 bases lay in between. CDR3 length: 15 residues. CDR3 protein: CASSLLADPSYGYTF. The CDR3 DNA sequence: TGTGCCAGCAGCTTGTTAGCGGACCCTTCCTATGGCTACACCTTC.

The rearrangement links TRBV7-2 to TRBJ2-7; 7 bases align to TRBD2. V lost 1 base to trimming and J lost 5 bases; unmatched junction nucleotides: 5. CDR1 and CDR2 from the germline V gene are SGHTA and FQGNSA. CDR3 length: 14 amino acids. DNA of the CDR3: TGTGCCAGCAGCTTAGAGCGGGGTGTAAACGAGCAGTACTTC. Translated: CASSLERGVNEQYF.

V gene TRBV20-1 combines with J gene TRBJ2-1; D ambiguous. V was shortened by 6 bases and J by 9 bases, with 12 bases between the two germline ends. The CDR3 runs 11 residues. Germline CDR1 DFQATT, CDR2 SNEGSKA (reference sequence). CDR3 loop: CSAQPGVEQFF. CDR3 sequence (DNA): TGCAGTGCCCAGCCTGGAGTTGAGCAGTTCTTC.

The chain carries TRBV5-1 and TRBJ2-1, with D unclear. Trimming took off 4 bases at V and 7 bases at J, with 21 bases between the two ends. This CDR3 comprises 16 residues. Germline V lookup: CDR1 SGHRS, CDR2 YFSETQ. For the CDR3, the DNA is TGCGCCAGCAGCCCCACACCTTGGTACTCCGGGAATGAGCAGTTCTTC. It is translated as CASSPTPWYSGNEQFF. The full variable domain, with the rest looked up from reference TRBV5-1 and TRBJ2-1, is KAGVTQTPRYLIKTRGQQVTLSCSPISGHRSVSWYQQTPGQGLQFLFEYFSETQRNKGNFPGRFSGRQFSNSRSEMNVSTLELGDSALYLCASSPTPWYSGNEQFFGPGTRLTVL.

This chain joins TRBV15 and TRBJ2-1; 7 bases are shared with TRBD2. The CDR3 is 14 residues long. Per the germline V gene, CDR1 is LNHNV and CDR2 is YYDKDF (reference sequence). V lost 1 base and J lost 8; bases outside the gene matches: 5. The CDR3 nucleotides read TGTGCCACCAGCAGAGGTGGGGGGGATTATGAGCAGTTCTTC. Amino acids: CATSRGGGDYEQFF.

V usage is TRBV7-9 and J usage is TRBJ2-3, with 8 positions matching TRBD2. CDR1 SEHNR and CDR2 FQNEAQ come from the germline V gene (reference sequence). The V and J ends lost 0 bases and 9 bases, in that order; junction bases with no gene match: 11. The CDR3 spans 16 residues. The CDR3 region has the DNA TGTGCCAGCAGCTTAGCGGAAGCGGGGGCGCAGCGGACGCAGTATTTT. Residues: CASSLAEAGAQRTQYF.

J is TRBJ2-7 and V is TRBV28, with D unclear. Germline V gene lookup returns CDR1 MDHEN and CDR2 SYDVKM. Trimming left V 10 bases short and J 3 bases short, with 10 bases between. The CDR3 covers 11 residues. CDR3 residues: CATLRNYEQYF. The CDR3 nucleotides read TGTGCCACGCTTAGAAACTACGAGCAGTACTTC.

The rearrangement uses TRBV6-5 and TRBJ2-3, with TRBD2 matching 7 bases. The germline CDR1 and CDR2 sequences are MNHEY and SVGAGI. The CDR3 runs to 14 residues. The ends lost 8 bases at V and 1 base at J; junction bases unmatched: 6. The CDR3 coding sequence is TGTGCCAGCGAGGGCAGCGGGGGCACAGATACGCAGTATTTT. This translates into CASEGSGGTDTQYF.

This chain uses TRBV14 with TRBJ2-3; the D gene is possibly TRBD1 (5 bases). In germline, CDR1 is SGHDN, CDR2 FVKESK. Trimming took 3 bases from V and 0 from J, leaving 7 bases between them. The CDR3 extends over 14 amino acids. This CDR3 is CASSHQGSTDTQYF. The DNA for the CDR3 is TGTGCCAGCAGCCACCAGGGTAGCACAGATACGCAGTATTTT.

The chain has TRBV6-1 and TRBJ2-1; a weak D match, TRBD2 (5 bases). Germline values: CDR1 MNHNS, CDR2 SASEGT. The CDR3 has 10 amino acids. Trimming pared 6 bases from V and 9 bases from J, leaving 6 bases between. The CDR3 DNA is TGTGCCAGCAGGCTAGCTGAGCAGTTCTTC. Protein sequence: CASRLAEQFF.

The chain combines TRBV9 with TRBJ2-1, with TRBD2 matching over 10 bases. V lost 0 bases and J lost 9; bases outside the gene matches: 6. The CDR3 consists of 15 residues. CDR1 is SGDLS and CDR2 is YYNGEE in the germline V gene. In DNA form, the CDR3 reads TGTGCCAGCAGCGTAGAGCCAGCGGGGGGGCGTGAGCAGTTCTTC. Amino acid sequence: CASSVEPAGGREQFF.

This chain links TRBV7-2 with TRBJ2-7; 7 nucleotides align to TRBD2. CDR1 is SGHTA and CDR2 is FQGNSA in the germline V gene. Trimming at V came to 3 bases and at J to 4 bases, leaving 6 bases not matched to a gene. The CDR3 runs 14 residues. The CDR3 DNA follows: TGTGCCAGCAGCTTTGGCGGGAGCTCTTACGAGCAGTACTTC. Protein: CASSFGGSSYEQYF.